Detailed here is one T cell receptor (beta chain). Its antigen is unknown. Among the patients, aged 18 to 65, hyperthyroidism was newly diagnosed and had lasted under 2 months. Each diagnosis drew on symptoms, thyroxine, TRAb, thyroid ultrasound and orbital computed tomography findings. The TCR beta CDR3 regions underwent amplification using RNA transcripts as the source. With the HTBI primer set, the TCR CDR3 went through a first round of RT-PCR. TCRdb re-called the multiplex PCR reads with MiXCR, one entry per CDR3 protein. Here the sample spans around 500,000 distinct CDR3 sequences, 12% to 15% being singletons. This entry is derived from a study of T cells in Graves' hyperthyroidism and ophthalmopathy. Trimming took off 1 base at V and 2 bases at J, with 11 bases between the two ends. The CDR3 consists of 16 residues. Germline loops: CDR1 SEHNR, CDR2 FQNEAQ (reference sequence). General study results and limits: Model-based prediction identified ophthalmopathy a median about 6.8 months prior to its onset.

The chain is built from TRBV7-9 and TRBJ2-2, with no clear D. What was sequenced was blood. This clonotype was obtained from a woman aged 40-49 years with Graves' hyperthyroidism. Written as DNA, the CDR3 is TGTGCCAGCAGCTTAGTCACGACTCTTAACACCGGGGAGCTGTTTTTT. Amino acid sequence: CASSLVTTLNTGELFF.